This TCR beta chain was sequenced for a study of T cells after yellow fever vaccination (dated by TCRdb to between 2017 and 2020). With regard to the full study: The SMART-Seq v4 Ultra Low Input RNA kit was used to prepare libraries from fractions with low cell numbers. To follow T-cell clones before and after both primary and booster YFV17D yellow fever vaccination, bulk TCR alpha and beta repertoires underwent longitudinal sequencing. Two healthy male donors made up the cohort, one aged 18 to 30 years and the other aged 30 to 39 years. Blood samples were taken at several timepoints before and after primary and secondary immunization, and bulk PBMC replicates and cell subsets were isolated. Summary of the overall study and its limitations: Because only a couple of donors were included in the study, the extent to which the findings can be generalized is limited. A small fraction of clonotypes showed up in both the CD4 and CD8 compartments, probably as a result of convergent recombination. Compared with the primary T-cell response, the secondary T-cell response was faster but weaker, reaching its peak on day 5 rather than on day 15. Computational filtering was needed because FACS-sorted repertoires could contain abundant contaminating clonotypes from the bulk population. After the booster, most of the clones that had expanded following primary vaccination were detected again (almost 98% of CD4 and 80% to 90% of CD8), which suggests that memory was broadly maintained.

Data came from an Illumina NovaSeq 6000. Synthesis of TCR cDNA relied on 5'RACE template switching, a step that introduced a universal primer site along with unique molecular identifiers. cDNA synthesis was primed from both the TCR alpha and TCR beta constant segments. Two PCR steps were used to amplify libraries, with sample barcodes and sequencing adapters being added in the second step. Sequencing of libraries was performed on Illumina HiSeq 2500 (2x100 bp) or NovaSeq (2x150 bp). The published analysis was carried out like this. Reads were demultiplexed and collapsed into UMI consensus sequences with MIGEC, and V(D)J alignment was performed with MiXCR. Clonotypes responding to the vaccine were identified with edgeR on replicate PBMC samples, with the criteria of FDR below 0.01 and a log2 fold change above 5 up to day 15. Bulk clonotypes were assigned CD4 or CD8 identity according to which sequenced CD4 or CD8 repertoire held them at higher abundance. TCRdb redid the processing of the public reads, applying fastp at Q25 and MiXCR, and retained in-frame beta chains. Rows with a matching CDR3 protein are joined into one entry that keeps the most common DNA and genes. The V and J calls come from TCRdb's annotation, not from the publication. This sample gives about 200,000 distinct CDR3 sequences in total; about 3% of them show up just once. Around 3% of the sample is in the top ten clones.

At least ten counts were recorded for this clonotype. The antigen it binds to is not known. No per-base quality is available; no much larger clone lies one base away. In light of the paper, this sample's treatment or condition label describes: live attenuated yellow fever vaccine strain. PBMCs were isolated from peripheral blood using a standard Ficoll-Paque protocol. Dynabeads CD4 and CD8 positive selection kits were used to isolate CD4 and CD8 T-cell fractions. TriZol was used to extract RNA from bulk PBMCs, CD4 and CD8 fractions, and dextramer-positive and dextramer-negative fractions. Sequences SGHTA (CDR1) and FQGNSA (CDR2) are obtained from the germline V gene. Trimming takes 4 bases off V and 2 bases off J; junction bases not matched to a gene: 3. There are 14 amino acids in the CDR3, from cysteine to phenylalanine inclusive. Only the CDR3 portion is preserved as DNA: 42 bases, with reading frame beginning at the first base.

The clonotype was recovered from a man aged 18 to 29 who received the YFV17D yellow fever vaccine. This sequence uses TRBV7-2 and TRBJ2-3; the central 7 bases match TRBD2. The source material was CD4+ T cells sorted from PBMCs, sampled 10 days after the yellow fever booster vaccination. The CDR3 protein: CASSSRGFTDTQYF. Read as DNA, the sequence is TGTGCCAGCAGCTCGCGGGGGTTCACAGATACGCAGTATTTT.